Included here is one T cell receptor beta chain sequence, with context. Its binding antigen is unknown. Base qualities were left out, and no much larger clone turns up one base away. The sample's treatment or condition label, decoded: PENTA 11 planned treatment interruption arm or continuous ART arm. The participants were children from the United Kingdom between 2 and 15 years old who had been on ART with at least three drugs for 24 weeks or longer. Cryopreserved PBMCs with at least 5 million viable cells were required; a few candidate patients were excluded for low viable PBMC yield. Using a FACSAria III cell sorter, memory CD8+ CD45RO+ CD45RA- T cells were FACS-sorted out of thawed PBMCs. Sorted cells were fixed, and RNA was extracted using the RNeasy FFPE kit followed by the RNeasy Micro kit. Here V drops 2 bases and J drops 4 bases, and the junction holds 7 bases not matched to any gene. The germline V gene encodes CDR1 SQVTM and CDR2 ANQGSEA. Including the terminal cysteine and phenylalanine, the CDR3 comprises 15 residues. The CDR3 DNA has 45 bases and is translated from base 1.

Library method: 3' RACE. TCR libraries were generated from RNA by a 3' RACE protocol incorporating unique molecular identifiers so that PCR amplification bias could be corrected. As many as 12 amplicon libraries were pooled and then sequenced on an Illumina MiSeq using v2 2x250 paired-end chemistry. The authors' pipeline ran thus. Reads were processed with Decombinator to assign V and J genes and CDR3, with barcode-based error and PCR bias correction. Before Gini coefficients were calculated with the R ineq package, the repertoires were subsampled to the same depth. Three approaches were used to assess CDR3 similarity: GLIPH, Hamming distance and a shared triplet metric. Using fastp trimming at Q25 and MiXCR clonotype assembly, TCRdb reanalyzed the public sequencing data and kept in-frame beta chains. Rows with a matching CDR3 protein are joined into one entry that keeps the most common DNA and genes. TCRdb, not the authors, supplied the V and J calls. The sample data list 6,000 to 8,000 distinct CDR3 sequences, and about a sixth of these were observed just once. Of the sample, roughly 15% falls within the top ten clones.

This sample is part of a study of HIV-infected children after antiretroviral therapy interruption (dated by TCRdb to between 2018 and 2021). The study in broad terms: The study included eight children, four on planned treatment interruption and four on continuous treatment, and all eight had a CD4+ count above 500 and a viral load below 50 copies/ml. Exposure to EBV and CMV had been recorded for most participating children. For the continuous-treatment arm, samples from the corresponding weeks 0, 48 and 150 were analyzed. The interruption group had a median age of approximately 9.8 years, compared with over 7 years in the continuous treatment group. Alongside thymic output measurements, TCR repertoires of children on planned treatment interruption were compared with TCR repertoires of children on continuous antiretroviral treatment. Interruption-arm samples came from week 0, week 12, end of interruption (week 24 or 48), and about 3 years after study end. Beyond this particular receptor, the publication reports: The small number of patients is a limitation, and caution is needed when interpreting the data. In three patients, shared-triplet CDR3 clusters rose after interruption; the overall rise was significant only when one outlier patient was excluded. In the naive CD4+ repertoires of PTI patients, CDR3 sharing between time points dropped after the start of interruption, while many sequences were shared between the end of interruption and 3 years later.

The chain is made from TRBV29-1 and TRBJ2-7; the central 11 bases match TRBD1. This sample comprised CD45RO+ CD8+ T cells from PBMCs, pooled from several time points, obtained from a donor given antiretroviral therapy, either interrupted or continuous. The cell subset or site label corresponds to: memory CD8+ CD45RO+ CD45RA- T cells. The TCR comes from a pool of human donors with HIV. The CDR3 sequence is CSVELGQGARYEQYF. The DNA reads TGCAGCGTTGAATTAGGACAGGGGGCGCGGTACGAGCAGTACTTC.